The following is a T cell receptor (beta chain) sequence with its context. Its specificity is unknown. V trimming: 0 bases; J trimming: 1 base; junction bases outside the gene matches: 3. The germline CDR1 and CDR2 sequences are SGDLS and YYNGEE. The CDR3 sequence is 17 residues long. It was across several immunoSEQ plates that each subset's genomic DNA was evenly split. It was approximately 0.2 ug DNA, about 30,000 T cell genomes, that sorted-subset replicate PCRs used. Here immunoSEQ multiplex PCR was the method, and the copy in TCRdb shows in-frame clones only, minus some. The table shows some 2,500,000 clones, with about nine tenths occurring only once. This sample was taken from a study of shared clonotypes between healthy human individuals. Study-level findings and limits: Non-shared clonotypes had lower generation probabilities than those shared by all four donors. Memory subsets had estimated richness that was generally smaller than that of naive subsets.

The TCR was taken from a man aged 18 to 30 in good health. Some clones in this sample may be carry-over from other donors' samples. Sequencing was performed on naive CD4+ T cells from PBMCs. Subset specified: CD45RA+ positively selected. The chain joins TRBV9 to TRBJ2-1, with 11 bases lining up with TRBD2. CDR3 coding DNA: TGTGCCAGCAGCGTAGGAGCTAGCGGGAGGTCCTACAATGAGCAGTTCTTC. Protein sequence: CASSVGASGRSYNEQFF. Filled out from reference TRBV9 and TRBJ2-1, the complete variable domain reads DSGVTQTPKHLITATGQRVTLRCSPRSGDLSVYWYQQSLDQGLQFLIQYYNGEERAKGNILERFSAQQFPDLHSELNLSSLELGDSALYFCASSVGASGRSYNEQFFGPGTRLTVL.